The T cell receptor (beta chain) under discussion was sequenced for a study of cytomegalovirus exposure and HLA in healthy donors. PCR used 60 Vbeta primers and 13 Jbeta primers. Sequencing used immunoSEQ multiplex PCR; TCRdb keeps in-frame clones, though not all of them. The table lists some 130,000 clones, nearly 80% of them singletons. CDR3 length: 14 amino acids. The germline gives CDR1 ENHRY, CDR2 SYGVKD. Details on this clone: The junction shows a germline mismatch at one end, possibly a read error.

Sample: PBMCs. V usage is TRBV10-3 and J usage is TRBJ1-5, with 7 bases aligning to TRBD1. This receptor was taken from a man between 25 and 39 years old in good health and CMV-seronegative. The CDR3 nucleotides read TGTGCCATCAGTGACGAGACAGGGAATCTGCCCCAGCATTTT. Its protein is CAISDETGNLPQHF.